The 30 T cell receptor beta chains below were found in one sample sequenced in a study of early T cells in non-severe SARS-CoV-2 infection. MiXCR, applied by TCRdb to the 5' RACE reads, yields one record per CDR3 protein. The sample has 43,000 or so distinct CDR3 sequences, under 7.5% seen once. The material sequenced was whole blood. These receptors were collected from an adult who was a healthcare worker with PCR-confirmed SARS-CoV-2 infection or an uninfected control (not recorded which).

At least ten counts were recorded for this clonotype. The chain employs TRBV11-2 and TRBJ2-2; 8 bases match TRBD2. The J segment lost 1 base and the V segment lost 6 bases, leaving 10 bases of the junction unmatched. CDR1 is SGHAT and CDR2 is FQNNGV in the germline V gene. The CDR3 length is 17 residues. The CDR3 reads CASRKAGTSRNTGELFF. For the CDR3, the DNA is TGTGCCAGCAGGAAGGCTGGGACTAGTAGGAACACCGGGGAGCTGTTTTTT.

The genes are TRBV6-2 or TRBV6-3 and TRBJ1-1; D call uncertain. This CDR3 is built from 13 residues. The V end lost 7 bases, the J end lost 5 bases, and 14 bases lay between the germline ends. Per the germline V gene, CDR1 is MNHEY and CDR2 is SVGEGT. The CDR3 nucleotides are TGTGCCAGCAACCGGGGAGAGGATACTGAAGCTTTCTTT. Amino acid sequence: CASNRGEDTEAFF.

The sample holds many counts of this clonotype. The J gene is TRBJ1-5, the V gene TRBV28; D perhaps matches TRBD1 (6 bases). Per germline, CDR1 MDHEN and CDR2 SYDVKM. The CDR3 has 14 residues. V lost 6 bases and J lost 6, with 15 bases in between. The CDR3 loop reads CASRRGTVAQPQHF. Written as DNA, the CDR3 is TGTGCCAGCAGGAGGGGGACTGTTGCTCAGCCCCAGCATTTT. Full variable domain (missing parts from reference TRBV28 and TRBJ1-5): DVKVTQSSRYLVKRTGEKVFLECVQDMDHENMFWYRQDPGLGLRLIYFSYDVKMKEKGDIPEGYSVSREKKERFSLILESASTNQTSMYLCASRRGTVAQPQHFGDGTRLSIL.

This clonotype was seen ten or more times. The chain recombines TRBV12-3 or TRBV12-4 with TRBJ1-1, with D possibly matching TRBD1 (6 bases). The CDR3 loop spans 14 amino acids. Trimming removed 5 bases from V and 1 base from J, with 11 bases in between. This CDR3 is CASSTLQGNTEAFF. In DNA form, the CDR3 reads TGTGCCAGCAGTACTCTACAGGGGAACACTGAAGCTTTCTTT.

The gene calls are TRBV5-1 and TRBJ1-3, with D perhaps matching TRBD1 (5 bases). CDR3 length: 14 residues. CDR1 is SGHRS and CDR2 is YFSETQ in the germline V gene. V was shortened by 1 base and J by 6 bases, with 11 bases between the two germline ends. Here the CDR3 reads CASSLQGEINTIYF. The CDR3 DNA follows: TGCGCCAGCAGCTTGCAGGGTGAGATAAACACCATATATTTT. The full variable domain, completed using reference TRBV5-1 and TRBJ1-3, is KAGVTQTPRYLIKTRGQQVTLSCSPISGHRSVSWYQQTPGQGLQFLFEYFSETQRNKGNFPGRFSGRQFSNSRSEMNVSTLELGDSALYLCASSLQGEINTIYFGEGSWLTVV.

The sample holds many counts of this clonotype. The rearrangement joins TRBV29-1 to TRBJ1-3, with TRBD1 matching over 7 bases. CDR1 SQVTM and CDR2 ANQGSEA come from the germline V gene. The CDR3 length is 12 residues. Germline trimming cut 8 bases from V and 4 bases from J; bases unmatched to any gene: 5. The CDR3 spells CSIQGTGNTIYF. Here the CDR3 DNA reads TGCAGCATACAGGGGACGGGAAACACCATATATTTT.

This clonotype was recorded at least ten times. The chain links TRBV6-5 to TRBJ2-7, with TRBD1 matching 7 bases. V was clipped by 6 bases and J by 2 bases; unmatched bases: 10. The CDR3 sequence is 15 residues long. The germline gives CDR1 MNHEY, CDR2 SVGAGI. The CDR3 DNA is TGTGCCAGCAGCAAACCGAGGGACAGACCCTACGAGCAGTACTTC. Translated: CASSKPRDRPYEQYF.

This clonotype was counted a few times. This sequence joins TRBV9 and TRBJ2-3, with 12 bases fitting TRBD2. J lost 5 bases, V lost 2 bases, and 9 bases had no gene match. Germline V gene data show CDR1 as SGDLS and CDR2 as YYNGEE. The CDR3 has 17 residues. In nucleotides, the CDR3 is TGTGCCAGCAGCGTCAGTCGCGCTAGCGGGGGGGAAGATACGCAGTATTTT. It yields the protein CASSVSRASGGEDTQYF.

Ten or more counts support this clonotype. This chain joins TRBV20-1 and TRBJ2-5; D is unresolved. CDR3 length: 12 amino acids. CDR1 and CDR2 from the germline V gene are DFQATT and SNEGSKA (reference sequence). Trimming removed 3 bases from V and 0 bases from J, with 5 bases in between. The CDR3 is CSASPDQETQYF. The CDR3 nucleotides read TGCAGTGCTAGCCCAGACCAAGAGACCCAGTACTTC.

The J gene is TRBJ1-5, the V gene TRBV28; a weak D match, TRBD1 (5 bases). Germline V lookup: CDR1 MDHEN, CDR2 SYDVKM. This CDR3 is 15 amino acids long. Trimming removed 3 bases from V and 4 bases from J, with 13 bases in between. CDR3 in DNA: TGTGCCAGCAGTTTCCGAGGGGTTGAAAATCAGCCCCAGCATTTT. Translation: CASSFRGVENQPQHF.

This clonotype has ten or more counts. This chain joins TRBV20-1 and TRBJ2-1, with D tentatively TRBD2 (5 bases). This CDR3 spans 16 amino acids. V lost 2 bases, J lost 5 bases, and 19 bases lay in between. Per germline, CDR1 DFQATT and CDR2 SNEGSKA (reference sequence). CDR3: CSARPPGRSPHNEQFF. As DNA, the CDR3 is TGCAGTGCTAGACCCCCGGGAAGGTCCCCACACAATGAGCAGTTCTTC.

Remarks on this clonotype: This sequence may be a read error, since a much larger clone differs from it by one base. The gene calls are TRBV10-3 and TRBJ2-7; D unresolved. This CDR3 comprises 14 residues. Trimming stripped 2 bases from V and 3 bases from J, with 11 bases between. Germline CDR1 is ENHRY and CDR2 is SYGVKD. For the CDR3, the DNA is TGTGCCATCAGTGAGGAACAGATGGACTACGAGCAGTACTTC. It encodes CAISEEQMDYEQYF.

This chain links TRBV4-1 with TRBJ1-5; D is uncertain. Germline V gives CDR1 MGHRA, CDR2 YSYEKL. V was shortened by 5 bases and J by 0 bases, with 11 bases between the two germline ends. CDR3 length: 15 residues. CDR3 in amino acids: CASSLQKISNQPQHF. The CDR3 DNA reads as TGCGCCAGCAGCTTACAGAAAATTAGCAATCAGCCCCAGCATTTT.

At least ten counts were recorded for this clonotype. The gene calls are TRBV5-1 and TRBJ2-7, with D perhaps matching TRBD2 (5 bases). Germline V lookup: CDR1 SGHRS, CDR2 YFSETQ. The CDR3 has 17 residues. V shed 7 bases and J shed 3 bases, with 26 bases lying between them. CDR3 protein: CASQRTGLTPGYYEQYF. CDR3 bases: TGCGCCAGCCAGCGGACGGGCCTTACACCGGGATACTACGAGCAGTACTTC. Full variable domain (missing parts from reference TRBV5-1 and TRBJ2-7): KAGVTQTPRYLIKTRGQQVTLSCSPISGHRSVSWYQQTPGQGLQFLFEYFSETQRNKGNFPGRFSGRQFSNSRSEMNVSTLELGDSALYLCASQRTGLTPGYYEQYFGPGTRLTVT.

This clonotype has a count of ten or more. The junction does not match germline at one end; this may be a read error. The V gene is TRBV5-1, the J gene TRBJ2-2; the D is unclear. CDR1 and CDR2 from the germline V gene are SGHRS and YFSETQ. The CDR3 runs to 18 residues. The CDR3 loop reads CASSLPNAPNMNPGELFF. For the CDR3, the DNA is TGCGCCAGCAGCTTACCGAACGCCCCCAACATGAACCCCGGGGAGCTGTTTTTT.

This clonotype has at least ten counts. As DNA, the CDR3 is TGCGCCAGCAGCATCCGGACAGCTGTCAATGAGCAGTTCTTC. Translation: CASSIRTAVNEQFF. V and J are TRBV5-1 and TRBJ2-1; maybe TRBD1 (6 bases). This CDR3 has 14 amino acids. Looked up from germline, CDR1 is SGHRS and CDR2 is YFSETQ. The V gene lost 4 bases and the J gene lost 6 bases, with 14 bases spanning the gap.

The rearrangement links TRBV12-3 or TRBV12-4 to TRBJ1-2, with TRBD1 matching over 7 bases. The CDR3 contains 13 residues. V was pared by 3 bases and J by 4 bases, with 2 bases of the junction left unmatched. The chain's CDR3 is CASSLGQRYGYTF. The DNA for the CDR3 is TGTGCCAGCAGTTTGGGACAGCGCTATGGCTACACCTTC.

This clonotype was observed a few times. The CDR3 sequence is CASNQEGQGGTEAFF. Written as DNA, the CDR3 is TGTGCCAGCAACCAGGAGGGACAGGGCGGCACTGAAGCTTTCTTT. The chain combines TRBV21-1 with TRBJ1-1; no check of the table's D call, TRBD1, against the DNA was made. TRBV21-1 is a listed pseudogene. The CDR3 has 15 amino acids.

This clonotype was counted ten times or more. The chain couples TRBV6-6 to TRBJ1-2; D is perhaps TRBD1 (6 bases). This CDR3 has 12 amino acids. V was shortened by 7 bases and J by 3 bases, with 9 bases between the two germline ends. In germline, CDR1 is MNHNY, CDR2 SVGAGI (reference sequence). CDR3 region: CASIAGDYGYTF. In nucleotides, the CDR3 is TGTGCCAGCATCGCAGGGGACTATGGCTACACCTTC.

In its sample, this clonotype was seen many times. The J gene is TRBJ1-3, the V gene TRBV4-3, with no clear D. The V gene lost 0 bases and the J gene lost 6 bases, with 6 bases spanning the gap. The germline CDR1 and CDR2 sequences are LGHNA and YSLEER. The CDR3 contains 13 residues. CDR3 coding DNA: TGCGCCAGCAGCCAAGAGCGAGAAAACACCATATATTTT. Translation gives CASSQERENTIYF.

This clonotype was seen at least ten times. This chain connects TRBV10-3 to TRBJ1-1; no clear D. V lost 5 bases, J lost 2 bases, and 9 bases lay in between. Germline CDR1 is ENHRY and CDR2 is SYGVKD. CDR3 length equals 13 residues. Written as DNA, the CDR3 is TGTGCCATCAGTCTGCACAAAAACACTGAAGCTTTCTTT. This translates into CAISLHKNTEAFF.

The sample holds a few counts of this clonotype. The gene calls are TRBV6-2 or TRBV6-3 and TRBJ2-5; D remains ambiguous. Germline assignment: CDR1 MNHEY and CDR2 SVGEGT. The V and J ends lost 2 bases and 2 bases respectively, with 9 bases between them. The CDR3 is made up of 14 amino acids. The chain's CDR3 is CASSYVTLQETQYF. Here the CDR3 DNA reads TGTGCCAGCAGTTACGTCACGTTGCAAGAGACCCAGTACTTC.

This clonotype showed up just a few times. V and J are TRBV6-5 and TRBJ2-5; 11 bases agree with TRBD2. CDR1 MNHEY and CDR2 SVGAGI come from the germline V gene. J gave up 1 base and V 7 bases, and 5 bases lay outside the gene matches. The CDR3 is made up of 15 amino acids. CDR3 amino acids: CASNGLAGGQETQYF. The CDR3 DNA reads TGTGCCAGCAATGGTCTAGCGGGGGGCCAAGAGACCCAGTACTTC.

The table lists this clonotype with a few counts. V and J are TRBV6-6 and TRBJ2-3; TRBD2 agrees at 15 bases. The CDR3 loop spans 19 amino acids. The J segment lost 0 bases and the V segment lost 2 bases, leaving 6 bases of the junction unmatched. Germline V lookup: CDR1 MNHNY, CDR2 SVGAGI (reference sequence). Written as DNA, the CDR3 is TGTGCCAGCAGTTACGGACTAGCGGGGGGGCCCTCTAGCACAGATACGCAGTATTTT. Protein: CASSYGLAGGPSSTDTQYF.

The table lists this clonotype with a few counts. The rearrangement joins TRBV30 to TRBJ2-3; weak D call: TRBD2 (6 bases). Trimming pared 0 bases from V and 0 bases from J, leaving 13 bases between. Germline loops: CDR1 GTSNPN, CDR2 SVGIG (reference sequence). This CDR3 is built from 16 residues. The CDR3 nucleotides read TGTGCCTGGAGTGTATGGAGCGGGCTGAGCACAGATACGCAGTATTTT. Amino acids: CAWSVWSGLSTDTQYF.

This clonotype showed up just a few times. The chain uses TRBV15 and TRBJ2-5; D call uncertain. CDR3 length: 15 residues. The germline V gene has CDR1 LNHNV and CDR2 YYDKDF (reference sequence). V was clipped by 0 bases and J by 6 bases, with 14 bases between them. The CDR3 protein is CATSRDLSSEKTQYF. CDR3 coding DNA: TGTGCCACCAGCAGAGATCTATCTTCGGAAAAGACCCAGTACTTC.

This clonotype was detected ten times or more. J is TRBJ1-1 and V is TRBV5-6; D remains ambiguous. The CDR3 sequence is 16 residues long. V was shortened by 3 bases and J by 7 bases, with 22 bases between the two germline ends. Germline-derived CDR1 and CDR2 are SGHDT and YYEEEE. This CDR3 is CASSYRRALGGGEAFF. The DNA of the CDR3 is TGTGCCAGCAGCTACCGCCGGGCCTTAGGAGGAGGTGAAGCTTTCTTT.

The J gene is TRBJ1-1, the V gene TRBV28; maybe TRBD1 (6 bases). This CDR3 has 14 residues. Germline CDR1 and CDR2: MDHEN and SYDVKM. V was clipped by 11 bases and J by 2 bases, with 18 bases between them. The CDR3 DNA is TGTGCCGCAGCGGGATTAGGGGGAAACACTGAAGCTTTCTTT. It yields the protein CAAAGLGGNTEAFF.

In this sample, this clonotype turned up a few times. This sequence joins TRBV9 and TRBJ1-3, with no clear D. The CDR3 contains 14 residues. The V gene lost 0 bases and the J gene lost 0 bases, with 4 bases spanning the gap. CDR1 and CDR2 (germline): SGDLS, YYNGEE. The CDR3 region has the DNA TGTGCCAGCAGCGTAGAGTTCTCTGGAAACACCATATATTTT. Its protein is CASSVEFSGNTIYF. Looking up the rest from reference TRBV9 and TRBJ1-3 gives the full variable domain: DSGVTQTPKHLITATGQRVTLRCSPRSGDLSVYWYQQSLDQGLQFLIQYYNGEERAKGNILERFSAQQFPDLHSELNLSSLELGDSALYFCASSVEFSGNTIYFGEGSWLTVV.

This clonotype was detected many times. The rearrangement uses TRBV3-1 and TRBJ2-2; D is unclear. The length of the CDR3 is 11 residues. In germline, CDR1 is LGHDT, CDR2 YNNKEL (reference sequence). Trimming left V 2 bases short and J 5 bases short, with 0 bases between. CDR3 sequence: CASSQTGELFF. For the CDR3, the DNA is TGTGCCAGCAGCCAAACCGGGGAGCTGTTTTTT.